This entry lists 32 T cell receptor beta chains sequenced from one sample in a study of blood T cell repertoires in COVID-19. Sequenced by immunoSEQ multiplex PCR; TCRdb stores in-frame clones only, minus some. The sample holds 45,000 to 65,000 clones, roughly 90% seen once. Sequencing was performed on peripheral blood. The receptors were gathered from a man in his fifties with acute or convalescent COVID-19.

J is TRBJ2-2 and V is TRBV27, with TRBD2 identical over 10 bases. V lost 6 bases, J lost 5 bases, and 12 bases stayed unmatched. The germline V gene encodes CDR1 MNHEY and CDR2 SMNVEV (reference sequence). The CDR3 has 17 residues. DNA of the CDR3: TGTGCCAGCAGGGAAACACTAGCGGGGTATTCTACCGGGGAGCTGTTTTTT. The encoded protein is CASRETLAGYSTGELFF.

The V gene is TRBV6-2 or TRBV6-3, the J gene TRBJ1-1; D not certain. V gave up 5 bases and J gave up 1 base, with 11 bases separating them. This CDR3 comprises 14 residues. Germline V gene sequence: CDR1 MNHEY, CDR2 SVGEGT. The CDR3 loop is CASSRHGENTEAFF. The DNA of the CDR3 is TGTGCCAGCAGTAGGCACGGGGAGAACACTGAAGCTTTCTTT.

The rearrangement uses TRBV4-1 and TRBJ2-3, with 11 bases aligning to TRBD2. This CDR3 spans 17 amino acids. The germline V gene has CDR1 MGHRA and CDR2 YSYEKL. With V trimmed by 2 bases and J by 0 bases, 4 bases remained unmatched. The CDR3 spells CASSQNLAGGSTDTQYF. CDR3 in DNA: TGCGCCAGCAGCCAAAATCTAGCGGGGGGAAGCACAGATACGCAGTATTTT.

The rearrangement joins TRBV24-1 to TRBJ2-6, with D perhaps matching TRBD1 (6 bases). This CDR3 comprises 15 residues. V was trimmed by 9 bases and J by 2 bases, leaving 13 bases between them. Germline V CDR1 and CDR2: KGHDR, SFDVKD. CDR3: CATSDGGAGANVLTF. DNA of the CDR3: TGTGCCACCTCTGATGGGGGCGCTGGGGCCAACGTCCTGACTTTC.

This chain joins TRBV10-2 and TRBJ1-3; D remains ambiguous. The CDR3 has 14 amino acids. Germline V lookup: CDR1 WSHSY, CDR2 SAAADI. The germline V and J ends were trimmed by 3 bases and 4 bases, with 10 bases remaining between them. CDR3 in DNA: TGCGCCAGCAGTGAACTCCGCACCGGAAACACCATATATTTT. Translating it yields CASSELRTGNTIYF.

The CDR3 DNA is TGCGCCAGCAGCGCTGGACAGGGCTCATTTTCACCCCTCCACTTT. Translation gives CASSAGQGSFSPLHF. The chain is built from TRBV5-1 and TRBJ1-6; the match to TRBD1 covers 8 bases. Germline assignment: CDR1 SGHRS and CDR2 YFSETQ. The CDR3 has 15 amino acids. Trimming at V came to 4 bases and at J to 9 bases, leaving 9 bases not matched to a gene.

CDR3 nucleotide sequence: TGTGCCAGCAGCTTAACCCTGGTGCAGAGCGAAGAGACCCAGTACTTC. Its protein product is CASSLTLVQSEETQYF. The rearrangement joins TRBV11-3 to TRBJ2-5; D not certain. V was clipped by 2 bases and J by 3 bases, with 16 bases between them. The CDR3 has 16 residues. CDR1 is SGHNT and CDR2 is YENEEA in the germline V gene.

The rearrangement links TRBV3-1 (or the pseudogene TRBV3-2) to TRBJ2-7, with TRBD2 matching 9 bases. The V gene end was trimmed by 3 bases and the J gene end by 4 bases; junction bases not matched to a gene: 4. The CDR3 has 14 amino acids. Germline V lookup: CDR1 LGHDT, CDR2 YNNKEL (reference sequence). CDR3 DNA sequence: TGTGCCAGCAGCCATAGCGGGAGAAGGTACGAGCAGTACTTC. Encoded protein: CASSHSGRRYEQYF.

The genes are TRBV12-1 and TRBJ2-7; the table assigns TRBD2, which was not confirmed against the DNA. TRBV12-1 is tagged as a pseudogene. There are 18 residues in the CDR3. The CDR3 bases are TGTGCCAGCAGCCCAAGCATTCCCCCTCGACTAGCGGGGGACGAGCAGTACTTC. Amino acids: CASSPSIPPRLAGDEQYF.

The chain uses TRBV29-1 and TRBJ1-5; D gene ambiguous. CDR1 is SQVTM, CDR2 ANQGSEA, per germline. The V gene lost 6 bases and the J gene lost 1 base, with 7 bases spanning the gap. The CDR3 spans 12 residues. The CDR3 nucleotides are TGCAGCGTCGCAAGCAGCAATCAGCCCCAGCATTTT. Its protein product is CSVASSNQPQHF.

The CDR3 DNA reads TGTGCCAGCAGCCAAGGAGCGGGAGGTCGGGGATACAATGAGCAGTTCTTC. It encodes CASSQGAGGRGYNEQFF. The rearrangement joins TRBV3-1 (or the pseudogene TRBV3-2) to TRBJ2-1; TRBD2 aligns across 9 bases. V lost 1 base, J lost 4 bases, and 8 bases stayed unmatched. Germline V lookup: CDR1 LGHDT, CDR2 YNNKEL (reference sequence). The CDR3 has 17 amino acids.

The chain employs TRBV2 and TRBJ2-1; D not certain. Germline V gives CDR1 SNHLY, CDR2 FYNNEI. The CDR3 length is 15 residues. Trimming cost V 0 bases and J 10 bases, with 16 bases left between them. CDR3 sequence reads: CASSEALRPLLEQFF. DNA of the CDR3: TGTGCCAGCAGTGAAGCGCTTCGCCCCCTCCTAGAGCAGTTCTTC.

The V and J genes are TRBV6-5 and TRBJ2-2; D is possibly TRBD1 (6 bases). CDR1 and CDR2 from the germline V gene are MNHEY and SVGAGI. The CDR3 is 15 residues long. V lost 2 bases to trimming and J lost 3 bases, with 10 bases between them. The CDR3 bases are TGTGCCAGCAGTTACGGGCAGGGGTACACCGGGGAGCTGTTTTTT. This codes for CASSYGQGYTGELFF.

This sequence joins TRBV6-5 and TRBJ2-2; D possibly corresponds to TRBD2 (6 bases). This CDR3 has 14 residues. Germline values: CDR1 MNHEY, CDR2 SVGAGI. Trimming took off 8 bases at V and 4 bases at J, with 14 bases between the two ends. CDR3 residues: CASGRGSSTGELFF. CDR3 bases: TGTGCCAGCGGGCGGGGTAGTAGCACCGGGGAGCTGTTTTTT.

The chain carries TRBV20-1 and TRBJ2-1; D perhaps matches TRBD1 (6 bases). Germline CDR1 DFQATT, CDR2 SNEGSKA (reference sequence). The CDR3 extends over 14 amino acids. Between the trimmed V and J ends, which lost 3 bases and 8 bases, there was a span of 17 bases. The CDR3: CSASRPGASHEQFF. CDR3 coding DNA: TGCAGTGCTAGTCGCCCAGGGGCTTCCCATGAGCAGTTCTTC.

The gene calls are TRBV12-3 or TRBV12-4 and TRBJ1-2; 8 bases agree with TRBD1. Losses at the gene ends were 7 bases for V and 1 base for J; bases not matched to a gene: 2. This CDR3 contains 13 residues. The CDR3 region is CASKTGGNYGYTF. CDR3 in DNA: TGTGCCAGCAAAACAGGGGGTAACTATGGCTACACCTTC.

This clone occurred a few times. This chain joins TRBV19 and TRBJ2-1; D may be TRBD2 (6 bases). There are 16 residues in the CDR3. In germline, CDR1 is LNHDA, CDR2 SQIVND (reference sequence). V lost 3 bases, J lost 4 bases, and 16 bases lay in between. The CDR3 DNA reads TGTGCCAGTAGTATGAGGTCTAGCGACCCATACAATGAGCAGTTCTTC. It translates to CASSMRSSDPYNEQFF.

This clone showed up just once. This chain uses TRBV24-1 with TRBJ2-1, with D possibly matching TRBD2 (6 bases). The V gene's germline CDR1 is KGHDR and CDR2 SFDVKD. There are 16 residues in the CDR3. The V and J ends lost 2 bases and 7 bases respectively, with 17 bases between them. The CDR3 protein is CATSDSGGFETNEQFF. In nucleotides, the CDR3 is TGTGCCACCAGTGATTCCGGGGGATTTGAAACGAATGAGCAGTTCTTC.

V and J are TRBV5-4 and TRBJ2-7; D is perhaps TRBD1 (5 bases). The V end lost 3 bases, the J end lost 7 bases, and 23 bases lay between the germline ends. Germline-derived CDR1 and CDR2 are SGHNT and YYREEE (reference sequence). This CDR3 spans 16 amino acids. The CDR3, as DNA: TGTGCCAGCAGCTGGAAGCCCAGTAACGGAAGGGGTGAGCAGTACTTC. This gives the protein CASSWKPSNGRGEQYF.

This clone was observed a single time. This chain links TRBV6-5 with TRBJ2-5; the match to TRBD2 covers 7 bases. Germline V CDR1 and CDR2: MNHEY, SVGAGI. The CDR3 is made up of 15 amino acids. J was trimmed by 4 bases and V by 0 bases; bases with no gene match: 5. CDR3 DNA: TGTGCCAGCAGTTACTCCGGGACTAACGGAGAGACCCAGTACTTC. It encodes CASSYSGTNGETQYF.

The chain carries TRBV10-2 and TRBJ2-2; TRBD1 matches at 11 bases. The germline gives CDR1 WSHSY, CDR2 SAAADI. The J segment lost 5 bases and the V segment lost 5 bases, leaving 4 bases of the junction unmatched. The CDR3 runs 15 residues. The CDR3 region is CASSSRDRGTGELFF. CDR3 sequence (DNA): TGCGCCAGCAGTTCCCGGGACAGGGGGACCGGGGAGCTGTTTTTT.

This chain joins TRBV19 and TRBJ1-6; D may be TRBD1 (6 bases). The germline V gene has CDR1 LNHDA and CDR2 SQIVND (reference sequence). This CDR3 spans 15 amino acids. V lost 7 bases and J lost 7, with 17 bases in between. For the CDR3, the DNA is TGTGCCAGTAAAAGGGGGGGCGCGTTCAATTCACCCCTCCACTTT. Translation: CASKRGGAFNSPLHF.

This chain connects TRBV30 to TRBJ2-3; tentatively, D is TRBD2 (6 bases). The CDR3 runs to 13 residues. Between the trimmed V and J ends, which lost 2 bases and 3 bases, there was a span of 9 bases. Germline V CDR1 and CDR2: GTSNPN, SVGIG (reference sequence). Written as DNA, the CDR3 is TGTGCCTGGAGTAGGCGGGGTACAGATACGCAGTATTTT. As protein: CAWSRRGTDTQYF. Looking up the rest from reference TRBV30 and TRBJ2-3 gives the full variable domain: SQTIHQWPATLVQPVGSPLSLECTVEGTSNPNLYWYRQAAGRGLQLLFYSVGIGQISSEVPQNLSASRPQDRQFILSSKKLLLSDSGFYLCAWSRRGTDTQYFGPGTRLTVL.

The count of this clone is one. The J gene is TRBJ2-1, the V gene TRBV27, with 16 bases identical to TRBD2. CDR1 and CDR2 from the germline V gene are MNHEY and SMNVEV (reference sequence). Trimming at V came to 5 bases and at J to 13 bases, leaving 5 bases not matched to a gene. There are 14 residues in the CDR3. This chain's CDR3 is CASSPGTSGRAQFF. As DNA, the CDR3 is TGTGCCAGCAGTCCCGGGACTAGCGGGAGGGCACAGTTCTTC.

The chain uses TRBV5-5 and TRBJ1-5; 8 bases fit TRBD1. V shed 4 bases, J shed 4 bases, and the junction held 4 bases outside the gene matches. CDR3 size: 14 residues. Per the germline V gene, CDR1 is SGHKS and CDR2 is YYEKEE (reference sequence). The CDR3 region has the DNA TGTGCCAGCAGCCCCACAGGGGGGAATCAGCCCCAGCATTTT. Its protein product is CASSPTGGNQPQHF.

CDR3 amino acids: CASSPPSGMQRETQYF. The CDR3 coding sequence is TGTGCCAGCTCACCCCCTAGCGGGATGCAGAGGGAGACCCAGTACTTC. V and J are TRBV18 and TRBJ2-5, with 9 nucleotides matching TRBD2. After removal of 3 bases from V and 5 bases from J, the junction contained 10 bases not matched to a gene. Germline V lookup: CDR1 KGHSH, CDR2 LQKENI. The CDR3 loop spans 16 amino acids.

This rearrangement joins TRBV5-4 to TRBJ2-7; maybe TRBD2 (6 bases). Trimming shortened V by 5 bases and J by 5 bases, and 20 bases separated the two germline ends. This CDR3 has 15 amino acids. The germline CDR1 and CDR2 sequences are SGHNT and YYREEE (reference sequence). CDR3 protein: CASSWGDSDINEQYF. CDR3 coding DNA: TGTGCCAGCAGTTGGGGGGACTCGGATATCAACGAGCAGTACTTC.

The chain joins TRBV7-2 to TRBJ1-2, with 10 bases that match TRBD1. Unmatched junction bases numbered 13, after V lost 5 bases and J lost 4 bases. The CDR3 totals 17 residues. CDR1 SGHTA and CDR2 FQGNSA come from the germline V gene. CDR3 protein: CASSPTTGTGVGYGYTF. DNA for the CDR3: TGTGCCAGCAGCCCGACTACCGGGACAGGGGTGGGCTATGGCTACACCTTC.

This sequence joins TRBV14 and TRBJ2-4; TRBD2 might be the D (5 bases). Trimming took 7 bases from V and 2 from J, leaving 21 bases between them. Per the germline V gene, CDR1 is SGHDN and CDR2 is FVKESK. This CDR3 is 17 amino acids long. The CDR3 sequence: CASKPPSLRRPKNIQYF. As DNA, the CDR3 is TGTGCCAGCAAACCCCCTTCTCTCAGGAGGCCCAAAAACATTCAGTACTTC. The full variable domain, in which reference TRBV14 and TRBJ2-4 provide the parts outside the CDR3, is EAGVTQFPSHSVIEKGQTVTLRCDPISGHDNLYWYRRVMGKEIKFLLHFVKESKQDESGMPNNRFLAERTGGTYSTLKVQPAELEDSGVYFCASKPPSLRRPKNIQYFGAGTRLSVL.

The J gene is TRBJ2-7, the V gene TRBV14, with TRBD2 matching over 8 bases. The trim removed 6 bases at V and 5 bases at J, leaving 6 bases unmatched. Germline V lookup: CDR1 SGHDN, CDR2 FVKESK. The CDR3 covers 13 residues. The CDR3 region is CASRPTSDNEQYF. The CDR3 DNA sequence: TGTGCCAGCAGACCGACTAGCGACAACGAGCAGTACTTC. Full variable domain (missing parts from reference TRBV14 and TRBJ2-7): EAGVTQFPSHSVIEKGQTVTLRCDPISGHDNLYWYRRVMGKEIKFLLHFVKESKQDESGMPNNRFLAERTGGTYSTLKVQPAELEDSGVYFCASRPTSDNEQYFGPGTRLTVT.

The V call is TRBV11-2, the J call TRBJ2-7, with 8 bases fitting TRBD1. With 5 bases clipped from V and 7 bases from J, the junction kept 10 bases outside the gene matches. The CDR3 covers 14 residues. CDR1 and CDR2 from the germline V gene are SGHAT and FQNNGV. CDR3 loop: CASSPPDRVWEQYF. The CDR3 DNA sequence: TGTGCCAGCAGCCCCCCGGACAGGGTCTGGGAGCAGTACTTC.

Remarks on this clone: The sample has other DNA sequences that encode this CDR3 too. The V gene is TRBV5-1, the J gene TRBJ1-1, with D unclear. The CDR3 length is 13 residues. V was pared by 0 bases and J by 2 bases, with 5 bases between. Germline V CDR1 and CDR2: SGHRS, YFSETQ. CDR3 sequence: CASSLAVNTEAFF. The DNA of the CDR3 is TGCGCCAGCAGCTTGGCTGTTAACACTGAAGCTTTCTTT.